This T cell receptor (beta chain) was identified in a study of T cells in Graves' hyperthyroidism and ophthalmopathy. Amplified regions were TCR beta CDR3 sequences from RNA transcripts. When the TCR CDR3 underwent first-round RT-PCR, the HTBI primer set was used. TCRdb recomputed calls from the multiplex PCR reads with MiXCR, one row per CDR3 protein. In the table there are just over 550,000 distinct CDR3 sequences, around 42% of which are singletons. Only a few counts were recorded for this clonotype. The TCR sequence derives from a woman aged 18-29 years with Graves' hyperthyroidism. Input material: peripheral blood or thyroid tissue (not recorded which).

The DNA for the CDR3 is TGTGCCACCAGTACAGGCGTTGGCGAGACCCAGTACTTC. Its protein is CATSTGVGETQYF. The V gene is TRBV24-1, the J gene TRBJ2-5; a weak D match, TRBD1 (5 bases). The CDR3 runs 13 residues. Trimming removed 6 bases at V and 5 bases at J, with 12 bases between. Germline values: CDR1 KGHDR, CDR2 SFDVKD.